What follows is one T cell receptor beta chain and its context. The record originates from a study of blood T cell repertoires in COVID-19. The germline V gene encodes CDR1 LGHNA and CDR2 YNFKEQ. Trimming removed 0 bases from V and 5 bases from J; junction bases left unmatched: 2. The CDR3 is 14 amino acids. Here immunoSEQ multiplex PCR was the method, and the copy in TCRdb shows in-frame clones only, minus some. The sample yields 470,000 or so clones, nearly 90% seen once. This rearrangement joins TRBV4-2 to TRBJ2-7; 9 nucleotides align to TRBD2. Sequencing input: PBMCs or T cells enriched from blood (not recorded which). The TCR was taken from a young woman with acute COVID-19. This CDR3 is CASSQDASGDEQYF. CDR3 DNA sequence: TGTGCCAGCAGCCAAGATGCTAGCGGGGACGAGCAGTACTTC.